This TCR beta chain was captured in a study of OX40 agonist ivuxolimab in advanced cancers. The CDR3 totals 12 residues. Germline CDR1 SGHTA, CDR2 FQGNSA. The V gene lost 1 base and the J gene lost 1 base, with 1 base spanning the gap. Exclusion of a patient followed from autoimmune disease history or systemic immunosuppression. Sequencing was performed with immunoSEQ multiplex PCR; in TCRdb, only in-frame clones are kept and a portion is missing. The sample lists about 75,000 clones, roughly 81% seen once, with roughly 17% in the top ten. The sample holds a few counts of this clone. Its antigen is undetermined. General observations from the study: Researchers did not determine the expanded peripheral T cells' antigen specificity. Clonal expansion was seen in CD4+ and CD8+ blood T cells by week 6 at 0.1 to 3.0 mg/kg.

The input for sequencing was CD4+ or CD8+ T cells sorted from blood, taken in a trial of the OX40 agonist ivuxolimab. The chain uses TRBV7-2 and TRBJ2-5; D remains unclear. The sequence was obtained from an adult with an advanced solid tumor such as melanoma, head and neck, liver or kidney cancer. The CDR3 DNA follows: TGTGCCAGCAGCTTAGGCCAAGAGACCCAGTACTTC. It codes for CASSLGQETQYF.